The present entry profiles one T cell receptor (beta chain) with its context. The data were taken from a study of blood T cell repertoires in COVID-19. The repertoire was sequenced with immunoSEQ multiplex PCR; TCRdb's copy has only in-frame clones and lacks some. This sample yields about 280,000 clones, of which around 89% are seen a single time; about 4.6% belongs to the top ten. Germline CDR1 GTSNPN, CDR2 SVGIG (reference sequence). V was clipped by 5 bases and J by 7 bases; unmatched bases: 7. The CDR3 spans 14 residues. The sequenced material came from peripheral blood. The TCR originated in a man aged 35 to 55 with acute or convalescent COVID-19. The chain combines TRBV30 with TRBJ1-6; 8 bases map to TRBD1. CDR3 sequence (DNA): TGTGCCTGGGCCCTTGGACAGGGAAATTCACCCCTCCACTTT. This translates into CAWALGQGNSPLHF.